This T cell receptor beta chain was obtained from a study of blood T cell repertoires in COVID-19. V gave up 2 bases and J gave up 3 bases, with 6 bases separating them. Germline CDR1 is SGDLS and CDR2 is YYNGEE. CDR3 size: 13 residues. In the study's own analysis: Amplified reference gene primers provided the basis for estimating nucleated cell counts. Data came from immunoSEQ multiplex PCR; TCRdb stores just in-frame clones and leaves some out. That table furnishes V, J and clone size, whereas the DNA furnished D and trimming. Found here are over 30,000 clones, around three quarters of them singletons; the top ten hold around 40%.

This receptor was taken from an elderly man with active or convalescent COVID-19. The source material was peripheral blood. This chain connects TRBV9 to TRBJ2-1; D is undetermined. CDR3 sequence: CASSVGRYNEQFF. The CDR3 coding sequence is TGTGCCAGCAGCGTGGGCCGCTACAATGAGCAGTTCTTC. The entire variable domain, with the rest obtained from reference TRBV9 and TRBJ2-1, is as follows: DSGVTQTPKHLITATGQRVTLRCSPRSGDLSVYWYQQSLDQGLQFLIQYYNGEERAKGNILERFSAQQFPDLHSELNLSSLELGDSALYFCASSVGRYNEQFFGPGTRLTVL.